Listed below are T cell receptor beta chains from one sample, sequenced in a study of T cells after yellow fever vaccination. MiXCR was run by TCRdb on the 5' RACE reads, yielding one entry per CDR3 protein. The data hold over 250,000 distinct CDR3 sequences, with approximately 4% observed a single time. Sequences were derived from PBMCs, sampled 5 days after the yellow fever booster vaccination. The receptors shown here come from a man aged 18-30 years who received the YFV17D yellow fever vaccine. CDR3s include the opening cysteine and the closing phenylalanine or tryptophan. A D gene is named only where the DNA matches it firmly. Expanded clones get a size class; other rows say once, few or many, or leave the size out.

V gene: TRBV5-1
J gene: TRBJ1-1
clone size: few
D gene: TRBD1
CDR3 DNA: TGCGCCAGCAGCTTGGCCACAGGGGGCCAGACTGAAGCTTTCTTT
CDR3 protein: CASSLATGGQTEAFF

V gene: TRBV6-5
J gene: TRBJ2-1
clone size: NA
D gene: NA
CDR3 DNA: TGTGCCAGCAGGCCTTCAGGGTACTCCTACAATGAGCAGTTCTTC
CDR3 protein: CASRPSGYSYNEQFF

V gene: TRBV18
J gene: TRBJ1-5
clone size: NA
D gene: TRBD1
CDR3 DNA: TGTGCCAGCTCGGACGGGGGCCGTAGGACAGGGGATCAGCCCCAGCATTTT
CDR3 protein: CASSDGGRRTGDQPQHF

V gene: TRBV11-3
J gene: TRBJ1-1
clone size: many
D gene: NA
CDR3 DNA: TGTGCCAGCAGCTTCAGGGGCGAAGAAGCTTTCTTT
CDR3 protein: CASSFRGEEAFF

V gene: TRBV7-9
J gene: TRBJ1-4
clone size: few
D gene: NA
CDR3 DNA: TGTGCCAGCAGCCCTTCCTTTAACTCCTTTAATGAAAAACTGTTTTTT
CDR3 protein: CASSPSFNSFNEKLFF

V gene: TRBV6-5
J gene: TRBJ1-2
clone size: many
D gene: TRBD1
CDR3 DNA: TGTGCCAGCAGACCACATCTCGATCGGGACAGGGGTGGTAACTATGGCTACACCTTC
CDR3 protein: CASRPHLDRDRGGNYGYTF

V gene: TRBV5-6
J gene: TRBJ2-7
clone size: NA
D gene: TRBD2
CDR3 DNA: TGTGCCAGCAGCTTGGTAGGGAGGGGCTACGAGCAGTACTTC
CDR3 protein: CASSLVGRGYEQYF

V gene: TRBV7-2
J gene: TRBJ1-2
clone size: NA
D gene: NA
CDR3 DNA: TGTGCCAGCAGCTCGCCGGGACGTGACTATGGCTACACCTTC
CDR3 protein: CASSSPGRDYGYTF

V gene: TRBV7-3
J gene: TRBJ1-6
clone size: many
D gene: NA
CDR3 DNA: TGTGCCAGCAGCTTCTTGGGGAATTCACCCCTCCACTTT
CDR3 protein: CASSFLGNSPLHF

V gene: TRBV7-2
J gene: TRBJ2-3
clone size: NA
D gene: TRBD2
CDR3 DNA: TGTGCCAGCAGCACCCGAGCGGGGGGGGGCACAGATACGCAGTATTTT
CDR3 protein: CASSTRAGGGTDTQYF

V gene: TRBV5-6
J gene: TRBJ1-4
clone size: many
D gene: NA
CDR3 DNA: TGTGCCAGCAGTCAAAGCGGGACCCGGTCTGAAAAACTGTTTTTT
CDR3 protein: CASSQSGTRSEKLFF

V gene: TRBV5-4
J gene: TRBJ2-3
clone size: NA
D gene: TRBD1
CDR3 DNA: TGTGCCAGCAGACCCGGAGGGACAGGGGGATTCACAGATACGCAGTATTTT
CDR3 protein: CASRPGGTGGFTDTQYF

V gene: TRBV19
J gene: TRBJ2-5
clone size: few
D gene: NA
CDR3 DNA: TGTGCCAGTAGTATAGCCGGGACCCCAGGCCAAGAGACCCAGTACTTC
CDR3 protein: CASSIAGTPGQETQYF

V gene: TRBV30
J gene: TRBJ2-2
clone size: NA
D gene: NA
CDR3 DNA: TGTGCCTCTTTGACAGAGACGAACACCGGGGAGCTGTTTTTT
CDR3 protein: CASLTETNTGELFF

V gene: TRBV20-1
J gene: TRBJ1-5
clone size: NA
D gene: TRBD1
CDR3 DNA: TGCAGTGCTGGGACAGGCCCAACAAATCAGCCCCAGCATTTT
CDR3 protein: CSAGTGPTNQPQHF

V gene: TRBV14
J gene: TRBJ1-5
clone size: few
D gene: TRBD1
CDR3 DNA: TGTGCCAGCAGCCAAGCACGGACAGGCGGCAATCAGCCCCAGCATTTT
CDR3 protein: CASSQARTGGNQPQHF

V gene: TRBV15
J gene: TRBJ2-3
clone size: NA
D gene: NA
CDR3 DNA: TGTGCCACCAGCTCCGGGGGAACAGATACGCAGTATTTT
CDR3 protein: CATSSGGTDTQYF

V gene: TRBV25-1
J gene: TRBJ1-4
clone size: NA
D gene: NA
CDR3 DNA: TGTGCCAGCAGTGAATCCAGGGCGGATGAAAAACTGTTTTTT
CDR3 protein: CASSESRADEKLFF

V gene: TRBV20-1
J gene: TRBJ2-7
clone size: NA
D gene: NA
CDR3 DNA: TGCAGTGCTACAGGGGTCCACGAGCAGTACTTC
CDR3 protein: CSATGVHEQYF

V gene: TRBV21-1
J gene: TRBJ1-3
clone size: NA
D gene: NA
CDR3 DNA: TGTGCCAGCAGCAAAGATCTGACAGCGAGCTCTGGAAACACCATATATTTT
CDR3 protein: CASSKDLTASSGNTIYF

V gene: TRBV6-2/TRBV6-3
J gene: TRBJ2-2
clone size: few
D gene: TRBD1
CDR3 DNA: TGTGCCAGCAGTTACTCACTGGACAGGGGTACGAACACCGGGGAGCTGTTTTTT
CDR3 protein: CASSYSLDRGTNTGELFF

V gene: TRBV5-6
J gene: TRBJ2-3
clone size: few
D gene: TRBD2
CDR3 DNA: TGTGCCAGCCGCAGCGGGGGGGCTAGAGATACGCAGTATTTT
CDR3 protein: CASRSGGARDTQYF

V gene: TRBV7-9
J gene: TRBJ1-1
clone size: NA
D gene: NA
CDR3 DNA: TGTGCCAGCAGCTTAAGAGGGGGAGGGGCGACCGGGATGATGTCTGAAGCTTTCTTT
CDR3 protein: CASSLRGGGATGMMSEAFF

V gene: TRBV20-1
J gene: TRBJ1-5
clone size: few
D gene: NA
CDR3 DNA: TGCAGTGCTAGGGGCGTGGGGGGGCCCTATAGCAATCAGCCCCAGCATTTT
CDR3 protein: CSARGVGGPYSNQPQHF